This passage covers 27 T cell receptor beta chains from one sample sequenced in a study of blood T cell repertoires in COVID-19. Only in-frame clones appear in the TCRdb table, and some are missing; sequencing was by immunoSEQ multiplex PCR. Of 150,000 to 200,000 clones listed, less than 85% are singletons. Specimen: peripheral blood. The receptors derive from a woman between 40 and 55 years old with COVID-19, enrolled during active disease.

The chain recombines TRBV24-1 with TRBJ2-1, with 8 bases that match TRBD1. V shed 7 bases, J shed 9 bases, and the junction held 10 bases outside the gene matches. CDR1 is KGHDR and CDR2 is SFDVKD in the germline V gene. The CDR3 loop spans 14 amino acids. CDR3: CATRSTGVSGEQFF. As DNA, the CDR3 is TGTGCCACCAGGTCGACAGGGGTGAGCGGTGAGCAGTTCTTC.

This clone has only one observation. The chain joins TRBV19 to TRBJ2-7; D perhaps matches TRBD1 (5 bases). The length of the CDR3 is 15 residues. The V and J ends lost 1 base and 1 base respectively, with 11 bases between them. Germline CDR1 LNHDA, CDR2 SQIVND (reference sequence). This CDR3 is CASSIGQYPSYEQYF. The CDR3 coding sequence is TGTGCCAGTAGTATAGGACAGTACCCTTCCTACGAGCAGTACTTC.

V gene TRBV28 combines with J gene TRBJ1-4; D perhaps matches TRBD1 (5 bases). V was shortened by 6 bases and J by 4 bases, with 15 bases between the two germline ends. The CDR3 extends over 15 amino acids. Per the germline V gene, CDR1 is MDHEN and CDR2 is SYDVKM. CDR3 DNA: TGTGCCAGCAGGGGGACTGTGTATGGTAATGAAAAACTGTTTTTT. As protein: CASRGTVYGNEKLFF.

The rearrangement joins TRBV6-6 to TRBJ2-7; D remains ambiguous. Looked up from germline, CDR1 is MNHNY and CDR2 is SVGAGI (reference sequence). The CDR3 covers 13 residues. Trimming pared 4 bases from V and 0 bases from J, leaving 7 bases between. The CDR3 loop reads CASSLGASYEQYF. In nucleotides, the CDR3 is TGTGCCAGCAGTTTGGGCGCCTCCTACGAGCAGTACTTC.

This clone was seen only a few times. CDR3 region: CASSPSRGSSYNEQFF. CDR3 DNA: TGTGCCAGCTCCCCCAGCAGGGGTAGTTCCTACAATGAGCAGTTCTTC. The chain couples TRBV18 to TRBJ2-1; weak D call: TRBD1 (6 bases). Germline V gene lookup returns CDR1 KGHSH and CDR2 LQKENI. CDR3 length: 16 residues. V was shortened by 6 bases and J by 1 base, with 16 bases between the two germline ends.

A remark on this clone: One end of the junction fails to match germline, which may point to a read error. The J gene is TRBJ2-2, the V gene TRBV9; TRBD2 might be the D (7 bases). The CDR3 has 16 amino acids. Germline CDR1 is SGDLS and CDR2 is YYNGEE. The CDR3 DNA reads TGCGCCAGCAGCGTATCTGGGGGGGCCGGAGCCGGGGAGCTGTTTTTT. This sequence encodes CASSVSGGAGAGELFF.

The CDR3 DNA reads TGTGCCAGTAGTATGGACAGGGGCTCGGAAGAGACCCAGTACTTC. Translating gives CASSMDRGSEETQYF. The gene calls are TRBV19 and TRBJ2-5; 9 nucleotides agree with TRBD1. Germline values: CDR1 LNHDA, CDR2 SQIVND (reference sequence). This CDR3 spans 15 amino acids. The V gene end was trimmed by 3 bases and the J gene end by 3 bases; junction bases not matched to a gene: 5.

The genes are TRBV30 and TRBJ2-2; D is possibly TRBD2 (6 bases). V was trimmed by 3 bases and J by 3 bases, leaving 8 bases between them. Germline values: CDR1 GTSNPN, CDR2 SVGIG (reference sequence). CDR3 length equals 13 residues. The CDR3, as DNA: TGTGCCTGGAGCGGGGGTCACACCGGGGAGCTGTTTTTT. As protein: CAWSGGHTGELFF.

This clone came up a few times. The rearrangement links TRBV11-2 to TRBJ2-7, with D perhaps TRBD2 (6 bases). Trimming left V 3 bases short and J 3 bases short, with 9 bases between. The CDR3 runs to 13 residues. CDR1 is SGHAT, CDR2 FQNNGV, per germline. Here the CDR3 reads CASSLGLYYEQYV. The CDR3 nucleotides are TGTGCCAGCAGCTTGGGACTGTACTACGAGCAGTACGTC.

The chain combines TRBV5-5 with TRBJ1-1; D unresolved. The CDR3 has 15 residues. Trimming shortened V by 0 bases and J by 2 bases, and 11 bases separated the two germline ends. Germline CDR1 is SGHKS and CDR2 is YYEKEE (reference sequence). As DNA, the CDR3 is TGTGCCAGCAGCTTGGCTTCCCTGTCCAACACTGAAGCTTTCTTT. This sequence encodes CASSLASLSNTEAFF.

The chain has TRBV9 and TRBJ2-2; 8 positions match TRBD2. The CDR3 runs to 15 residues. The junction had 2 bases not matched to a gene; V was cut back by 2 bases and J by 2 bases. Germline V lookup: CDR1 SGDLS, CDR2 YYNGEE. CDR3 protein: CASSVSGANTGELFF. The CDR3 nucleotides read TGTGCCAGCAGCGTTAGCGGGGCTAACACCGGGGAGCTGTTTTTT. The variable domain in full, with the rest retrieved from reference TRBV9 and TRBJ2-2, is DSGVTQTPKHLITATGQRVTLRCSPRSGDLSVYWYQQSLDQGLQFLIQYYNGEERAKGNILERFSAQQFPDLHSELNLSSLELGDSALYFCASSVSGANTGELFFGEGSRLTVL.

The rearrangement joins TRBV7-8 to TRBJ2-1; D gene ambiguous. Deletions cut 3 bases from V and 0 bases from J, with 9 bases between. Germline assignment: CDR1 SGHVS and CDR2 FQNEAQ. There are 15 residues in the CDR3. The CDR3 DNA reads as TGTGCCAGCAGCTTGACCGGGTCCTCCTACAATGAGCAGTTCTTC. Amino acids: CASSLTGSSYNEQFF.

CDR3 sequence: CASSWGQGRKETQYF. The CDR3 DNA reads as TGTGCCAGCAGCTGGGGACAGGGAAGGAAAGAGACCCAGTACTTC. The chain combines TRBV7-9 with TRBJ2-5, with TRBD1 matching over 9 bases. CDR3 length: 15 residues. The V segment lost 4 bases and the J segment 3 bases; nucleotides outside the gene matches: 6. Germline loops: CDR1 SEHNR, CDR2 FQNEAQ (reference sequence).

Only a few counts were recorded for this clone. The chain has TRBV6-2 or TRBV6-3 and TRBJ1-5; 8 bases agree with TRBD1. Unmatched junction bases numbered 12, after V lost 2 bases and J lost 6 bases. The CDR3 loop spans 17 amino acids. Germline V CDR1 and CDR2: MNHEY, SVGEGT. The CDR3 is CASSYHRRTGLFQPQHF. CDR3 sequence (DNA): TGTGCCAGCAGTTACCATAGGCGGACAGGGCTGTTTCAGCCCCAGCATTTT.

The chain is built from TRBV7-3 and TRBJ2-3; 9 bases fit TRBD2. The J segment lost 0 bases and the V segment lost 2 bases, leaving 3 bases of the junction unmatched. CDR1 SGHTA and CDR2 FQGTGA come from the germline V gene. This CDR3 is 16 amino acids long. Written as DNA, the CDR3 is TGTGCCAGCAGCTTATCTCTAGCGGGGAGCACAGATACGCAGTATTTT. Its translation: CASSLSLAGSTDTQYF.

The chain joins TRBV2 to TRBJ1-4; TRBD1 aligns across 9 bases. Trimming took 6 bases from V and 8 from J; bases not matched to a gene: 7. Germline loops: CDR1 SNHLY, CDR2 FYNNEI. CDR3 size: 14 residues. The CDR3, as DNA: TGTGCCAGCAGCCCCGGGACAGGGCAAGAAAAACTGTTTTTT. It encodes CASSPGTGQEKLFF.

This clone has ten or more counts. The J gene is TRBJ2-7, the V gene TRBV7-9, with D maybe TRBD1 (6 bases). The germline V gene has CDR1 SEHNR and CDR2 FQNEAQ (reference sequence). This CDR3 has 18 amino acids. V was pared by 4 bases and J by 4 bases, with 26 bases between. As DNA, the CDR3 is TGTGCCAGCAGCTCGATCCCCCCCGGGACACCCGCATTATACGAGCAGTACTTC. This codes for CASSSIPPGTPALYEQYF.

The CDR3 DNA reads as TGTGCCAGCTCACCGGGACTCGGCTACACCTTC. It yields the protein CASSPGLGYTF. This chain joins TRBV12-3 or TRBV12-4 and TRBJ1-2, with a possible D match to TRBD1 (5 bases). V gave up 8 bases and J gave up 8 bases, with 12 bases separating them. The CDR3 is 11 amino acids.

A remark on this clone: Other nucleotide sequences in the sample specify the same CDR3. The chain employs TRBV12-3 or TRBV12-4 and TRBJ2-5; D possibly corresponds to TRBD1 (5 bases). This CDR3 is built from 11 residues. Trimming removed 6 bases at V and 7 bases at J, with 9 bases between. The CDR3 protein is CASSPRGTQYF. The CDR3 DNA reads as TGTGCCAGCAGCCCTAGGGGGACCCAGTACTTC.

CDR3 residues: CASSTPTQETQYF. In DNA form, the CDR3 reads TGTGCCAGCAGTACTCCGACTCAGGAGACCCAGTACTTC. The gene calls are TRBV5-5 and TRBJ2-5; D is ambiguous. Per the germline V gene, CDR1 is SGHKS and CDR2 is YYEKEE (reference sequence). This CDR3 is built from 13 residues. Trimming stripped 5 bases from V and 5 bases from J, with 13 bases between.

The rearrangement links TRBV30 to TRBJ1-2, with 9 positions matching TRBD1. Germline CDR1 and CDR2: GTSNPN and SVGIG (reference sequence). CDR3 size: 15 residues. The CDR3 loop reads CVVWGTGLSGYGYTF. The CDR3 DNA sequence: TGTGTAGTCTGGGGGACAGGGCTATCAGGCTATGGCTACACCTTC.

This clone has only a few counts. This chain links TRBV6-6 with TRBJ2-2; D is undetermined. Trimming cost V 7 bases and J 2 bases, with 2 bases left between them. CDR1 MNHNY and CDR2 SVGAGI come from the germline V gene (reference sequence). The CDR3 extends over 11 amino acids. CDR3 nucleotide sequence: TGTGCCAGCATAAACACCGGGGAGCTGTTTTTT. This codes for CASINTGELFF.

J is TRBJ2-4 and V is TRBV28; 15 bases map to TRBD2. Trimming at V came to 8 bases and at J to 6 bases, leaving 11 bases not matched to a gene. CDR1 and CDR2 from the germline V gene are MDHEN and SYDVKM. This CDR3 comprises 17 residues. CDR3 residues: CASLGTSGRPRGNIQYF. The DNA of the CDR3 is TGTGCCAGCCTGGGGACTAGCGGGAGGCCGAGGGGAAACATTCAGTACTTC.

The rearrangement uses TRBV7-3 and TRBJ1-2; D is possibly TRBD1 (6 bases). V gave up 5 bases and J gave up 7 bases, with 14 bases separating them. CDR3 length: 13 amino acids. CDR1 SGHTA and CDR2 FQGTGA come from the germline V gene. For the CDR3, the DNA is TGTGCCAGCAGCCCAACAGGGATGGGTGGCTACACCTTC. Translating it yields CASSPTGMGGYTF.

The chain joins TRBV6-1 to TRBJ1-1; no firm D call. Germline lookup yields CDR1 MNHNS and CDR2 SASEGT. The V end lost 3 bases, the J end lost 4 bases, and 9 bases lay between the germline ends. CDR3 size: 13 residues. CDR3 sequence reads: CASSESRSTEAFF. CDR3 bases: TGTGCCAGCAGTGAGTCAAGGAGCACTGAAGCTTTCTTT.

The genes are TRBV27 and TRBJ1-1; possible D gene TRBD1, 5 bases. The length of the CDR3 is 13 residues. Trimming stripped 5 bases from V and 4 bases from J, with 11 bases between. The germline CDR1 and CDR2 sequences are MNHEY and SMNVEV (reference sequence). The CDR3 sequence: CASSRDYRTEAFF. CDR3 nucleotide sequence: TGTGCCAGCAGTCGGGACTATCGCACTGAAGCTTTCTTT.

J is TRBJ2-2 and V is TRBV5-4, with 11 bases fitting TRBD2. Germline V gene lookup returns CDR1 SGHNT and CDR2 YYREEE (reference sequence). V lost 2 bases and J lost 6; bases outside the gene matches: 3. The CDR3 runs 15 residues. The CDR3 coding sequence is TGTGCCAGCAGCTTACGACTAGCGGGGTCCGGGGAGCTGTTTTTT. Its protein product is CASSLRLAGSGELFF. Using reference TRBV5-4 and TRBJ2-2 for the parts outside the CDR3, the full variable domain is ETGVTQSPTHLIKTRGQQVTLRCSSQSGHNTVSWYQQALGQGPQFIFQYYREEENGRGNFPPRFSGLQFPNYSSELNVNALELDDSALYLCASSLRLAGSGELFFGEGSRLTVL.